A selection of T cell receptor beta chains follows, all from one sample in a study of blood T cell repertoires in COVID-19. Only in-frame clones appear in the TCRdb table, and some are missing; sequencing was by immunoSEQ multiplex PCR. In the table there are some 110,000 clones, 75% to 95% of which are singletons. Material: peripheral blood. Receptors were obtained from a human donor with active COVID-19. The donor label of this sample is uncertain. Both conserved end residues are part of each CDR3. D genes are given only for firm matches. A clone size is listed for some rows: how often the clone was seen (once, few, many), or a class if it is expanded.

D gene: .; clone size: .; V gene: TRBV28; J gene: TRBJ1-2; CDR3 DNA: TGTGCCAGCAGTTTATTCTCGGGTCCCCAGGGCTATGGCTACACCTTC; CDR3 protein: CASSLFSGPQGYGYTF
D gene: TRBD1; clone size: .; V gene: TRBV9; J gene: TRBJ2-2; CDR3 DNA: TGTGCCAGCAGCCCACGGACAGGCTGGAACACCGGGGAGCTGTTTTTT; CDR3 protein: CASSPRTGWNTGELFF
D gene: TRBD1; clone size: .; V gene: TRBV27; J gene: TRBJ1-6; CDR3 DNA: TGTGCCAGCAGCTTGGCCAAAAGGACAGGGGGCACACCCCTCCACTTT; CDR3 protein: CASSLAKRTGGTPLHF
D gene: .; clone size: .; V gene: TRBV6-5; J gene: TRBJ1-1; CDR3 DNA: TGTGCCAGCAGTTACTCGTGGCAGGCCGGCACTGAAGCTTTCTTT; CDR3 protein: CASSYSWQAGTEAFF
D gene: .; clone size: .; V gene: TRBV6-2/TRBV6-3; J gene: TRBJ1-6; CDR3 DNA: TGTGCCAGCAGTTACTACACCTCCTATAATTCACCCCTCCACTTT; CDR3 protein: CASSYYTSYNSPLHF
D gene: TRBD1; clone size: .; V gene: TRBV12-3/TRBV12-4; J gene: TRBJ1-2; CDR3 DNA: TGTGCCAGCAGTTTCGGGACAGTTGGCTACACCTTC; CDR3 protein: CASSFGTVGYTF
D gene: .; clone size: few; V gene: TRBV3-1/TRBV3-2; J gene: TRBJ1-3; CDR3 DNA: TGTGCCAGCAGCCAGGGCCTTTCTGGAAACACCATATATTTT; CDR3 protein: CASSQGLSGNTIYF
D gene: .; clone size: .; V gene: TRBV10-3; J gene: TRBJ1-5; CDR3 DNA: TGTGCCATCAGCCAGGGACTTGGCAATCAGCCCCAGCATTTT; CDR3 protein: CAISQGLGNQPQHF
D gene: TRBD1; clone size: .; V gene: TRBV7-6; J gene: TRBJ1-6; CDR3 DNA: TGTGCCAGCAGCTTAGCAGGGGACAGGAGCTCCTATAATTCACCCCTCCACTTT; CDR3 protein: CASSLAGDRSSYNSPLHF
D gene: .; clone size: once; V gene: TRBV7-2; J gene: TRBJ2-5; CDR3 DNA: TGTGCCAGCAGCTTACTCCTAGCTCAAGAGACCCAGTACTTC; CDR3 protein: CASSLLLAQETQYF
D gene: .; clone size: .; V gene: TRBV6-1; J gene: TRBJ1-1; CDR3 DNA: TGTGCCAGCAGTGAACCCGGACAGTACACTGAAGCTTTCTTT; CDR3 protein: CASSEPGQYTEAFF
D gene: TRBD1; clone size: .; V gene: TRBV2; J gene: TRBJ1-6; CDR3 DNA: TGTGCCAGCAACACACCGGGACAGGGGAATAATTCACCCCTCCACTTT; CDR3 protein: CASNTPGQGNNSPLHF
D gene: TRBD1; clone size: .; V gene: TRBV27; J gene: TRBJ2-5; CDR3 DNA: TGTGCCAGCAGTTTCCTTAGACAGGGGGCAGAGACCCAGTACTTC; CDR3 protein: CASSFLRQGAETQYF
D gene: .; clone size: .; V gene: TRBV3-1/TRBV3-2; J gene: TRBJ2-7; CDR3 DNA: TGTGCCAGCAGCGACGCCACAGGGTCATACGAGCAGTACTTC; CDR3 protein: CASSDATGSYEQYF
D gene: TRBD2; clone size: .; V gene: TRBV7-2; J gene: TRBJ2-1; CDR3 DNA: TGTGCCAGCAGCGGAGGGACTAGCGGGGGGTACAATGAGCAGTTCTTC; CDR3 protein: CASSGGTSGGYNEQFF
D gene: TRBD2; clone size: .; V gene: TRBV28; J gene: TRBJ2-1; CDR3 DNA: TGTGCCAGCAGTCGACTAGCGGGGGAAAGAAATGAGCAGTTCTTC; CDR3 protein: CASSRLAGERNEQFF
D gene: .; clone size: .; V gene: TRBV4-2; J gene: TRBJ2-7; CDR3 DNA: TGTGCCAGCAGCCAAGAGAGGTCCTACGAGCAGTACTTC; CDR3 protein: CASSQERSYEQYF
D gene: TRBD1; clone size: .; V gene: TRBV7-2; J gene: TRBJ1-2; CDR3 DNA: TGTGCCAGCAGCTCCGAGACAGGGTTTAACTATGGCTACACCTTC; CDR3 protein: CASSSETGFNYGYTF
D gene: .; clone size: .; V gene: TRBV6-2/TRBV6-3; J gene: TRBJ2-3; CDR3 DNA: TGTGCCAGCAGTCCAGGGGCAGATACGCAGTATTTT; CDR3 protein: CASSPGADTQYF
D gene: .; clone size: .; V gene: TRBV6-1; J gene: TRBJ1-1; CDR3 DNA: TGTGCCAGCAGTGAAAGAGGGTTCAAAGCTTTCTTT; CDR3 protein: CASSERGFKAFF
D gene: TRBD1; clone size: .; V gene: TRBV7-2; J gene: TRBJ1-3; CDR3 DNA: TGTGCCAGCAGCCGTCCGCTAGACAGGGAAAAAAACACCATATATTTT; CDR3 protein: CASSRPLDREKNTIYF
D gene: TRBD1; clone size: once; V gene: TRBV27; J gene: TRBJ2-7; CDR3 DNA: TGTGCCAGCAACGGCGCTGGGACAGGGGGCGTGCAGTACTTC; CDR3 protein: CASNGAGTGGVQYF